These 24 T cell receptor beta chains were all obtained from the same sample, sequenced in a study of T cells in localized non-small cell lung cancer. Here immunoSEQ multiplex PCR was the method, and the copy in TCRdb shows in-frame clones only, minus some. The table has some 1,800 clones, 30% to 40% seen once. Sequencing was performed on normal lung tissue next to the tumor, taken before any cancer treatment. The origin of the receptors is a male donor aged 60 or over with stage III squamous cell lung carcinoma.

This clone was seen only a few times. This sequence joins TRBV30 and TRBJ2-5; TRBD1 agrees at 9 bases. Germline CDR1 reads GTSNPN; CDR2 reads SVGIG (reference sequence). V lost 4 bases, J lost 4 bases, and 7 bases stayed unmatched. CDR3 length equals 14 residues. The CDR3 coding sequence is TGTGCCTGGACCTACGGGACAGGGAGAGAGACCCAGTACTTC. Its protein is CAWTYGTGRETQYF. The variable domain in full, completed from reference TRBV30 and TRBJ2-5, reads SQTIHQWPATLVQPVGSPLSLECTVEGTSNPNLYWYRQAAGRGLQLLFYSVGIGQISSEVPQNLSASRPQDRQFILSSKKLLLSDSGFYLCAWTYGTGRETQYFGPGTRLLVL.

This clone was seen once. V and J are TRBV19 and TRBJ1-1, with D unclear. The CDR3 runs to 15 residues. Trimming removed 4 bases at V and 0 bases at J, with 12 bases between. Germline CDR1 is LNHDA and CDR2 is SQIVND (reference sequence). This CDR3 is CASSTNPTVNTEAFF. CDR3 bases: TGTGCCAGTAGTACTAATCCGACGGTGAACACTGAAGCTTTCTTT.

This chain connects TRBV19 to TRBJ1-5, with D possibly being TRBD1 (5 bases). Germline V lookup: CDR1 LNHDA, CDR2 SQIVND (reference sequence). This CDR3 contains 13 residues. The germline V and J ends were trimmed by 5 bases and 6 bases, with 11 bases remaining between them. CDR3 sequence reads: CASSVGTFQPQHF. CDR3 in DNA: TGTGCCAGTAGTGTAGGGACCTTTCAGCCCCAGCATTTT.

This clone is medium-sized within its sample. The genes are TRBV9 and TRBJ2-1; tentative D call: TRBD1 (5 bases). V was pared by 0 bases and J by 1 base, with 8 bases between. This CDR3 spans 15 amino acids. Germline CDR1 reads SGDLS; CDR2 reads YYNGEE. The CDR3, as DNA: TGTGCCAGCAGCGTAGTAGGGGAATCCTACAATGAGCAGTTCTTC. It is translated as CASSVVGESYNEQFF.

The CDR3 is CASSPFATNEKLFF. The DNA of the CDR3 is TGTGCCAGTAGCCCCTTTGCAACTAATGAAAAACTGTTTTTT. The V call is TRBV19, the J call TRBJ1-4, with D uncertain. The CDR3 is 14 amino acids. Per germline, CDR1 LNHDA and CDR2 SQIVND (reference sequence). Trimming took 6 bases from V and 0 from J, leaving 8 bases between them.

The table lists this clone with a few counts. This chain joins TRBV11-3 and TRBJ1-6, with 9 bases matching TRBD1. Germline values: CDR1 SGHNT, CDR2 YENEEA. The CDR3 is 16 residues long. V shed 5 bases, J shed 6 bases, and the junction held 8 bases outside the gene matches. The CDR3 nucleotides read TGTGCCAGCAGCCCCCCGGGACAGGGTTTTAATTCACCCCTCCACTTT. Amino acids: CASSPPGQGFNSPLHF.

There are a few counts of this clone. The DNA has an unread or ambiguous base, and its residue is written X. The chain recombines TRBV5-1 with TRBJ2-5, with TRBD2 as a possible D gene (5 bases). The CDR3 sequence is 14 residues long. V lost 4 bases to trimming and J lost 0 bases, with 10 bases between them. The germline CDR1 and CDR2 sequences are SGHRS and YFSETQ. The CDR3 nucleotides are TGCGCCAGCAGCGCCARCGGGGACCAAGAGACCCAGTACTTC. Translation gives CASSAXGDQETQYF.

This clone was observed a few times. The J gene is TRBJ1-3, the V gene TRBV12-2. TRBV12-2 is listed as a pseudogene. The CDR3 covers 14 residues. CDR3 loop: CASAQRGSGNTIYF. Written as DNA, the CDR3 is TGTGCCAGTGCCCAACGGGGCTCTGGAAACACCATATATTTT.

The sample holds a few counts of this clone. The rearrangement joins TRBV30 to TRBJ1-2; 7 nucleotides match TRBD1. Germline V CDR1 and CDR2: GTSNPN, SVGIG (reference sequence). The V and J ends lost 6 bases and 8 bases, in that order; junction bases with no gene match: 6. There are 11 residues in the CDR3. CDR3 sequence (DNA): TGTGCCTGCCAGCAGGGGGAGGGCTACACCTTC. Protein product: CACQQGEGYTF.

V gene TRBV25-1 combines with J gene TRBJ2-5; D is perhaps TRBD1 (6 bases). The CDR3 sequence is 15 residues long. Germline CDR1 MGHDK, CDR2 SYGVNS. The V and J ends lost 5 bases and 3 bases respectively, with 16 bases between them. The CDR3 bases are TGTGCCAGCAGTTCCGGACAGTACCTTAAAGAGACCCAGTACTTC. Translated, it gives CASSSGQYLKETQYF.

The chain recombines TRBV19 with TRBJ1-5; no clear D gene. CDR3 length: 13 amino acids. Germline assignment: CDR1 LNHDA and CDR2 SQIVND (reference sequence). The V end lost 6 bases, the J end lost 0 bases, and 6 bases lay between the germline ends. The CDR3 region is CASSTISNQPQHF. The CDR3 DNA is TGTGCCAGTAGCACAATTAGCAATCAGCCCCAGCATTTT.

The chain has TRBV30 and TRBJ1-6; D is unresolved. Germline V gene data show CDR1 as GTSNPN and CDR2 as SVGIG (reference sequence). The CDR3 consists of 13 residues. V lost 3 bases to trimming and J lost 7 bases, with 10 bases between them. The DNA for the CDR3 is TGTGCCTGGAGGTCCGGTTCCAATTCACCCCTCCACTTT. Encoded protein: CAWRSGSNSPLHF.

This clone was counted only a few times. The genes are TRBV2 and TRBJ1-1, with 8 bases matching TRBD1. CDR1 and CDR2 (germline): SNHLY, FYNNEI. Trimming took 7 bases from V and 3 from J; bases not matched to a gene: 13. The CDR3 totals 16 residues. Here the CDR3 reads CASIFLSGGADTEAFF. The CDR3 DNA sequence: TGTGCCAGCATTTTCTTGTCAGGGGGCGCGGACACTGAAGCTTTCTTT.

The chain combines TRBV29-1 with TRBJ2-1; TRBD1 matches 9 bases. The V gene's germline CDR1 is SQVTM and CDR2 ANQGSEA. The CDR3 loop spans 14 amino acids. With 4 bases clipped from V and 5 bases from J, the junction kept 6 bases outside the gene matches. Here the CDR3 DNA reads TGCAGCGTTGCTCGGACAGGGGTTGACAATGAGCAGTTCTTC. Translating gives CSVARTGVDNEQFF.

The genes are TRBV18 and TRBJ1-3, with 7 bases fitting TRBD1. Germline V gene data show CDR1 as KGHSH and CDR2 as LQKENI. This CDR3 has 15 amino acids. The trim removed 3 bases at V and 0 bases at J, leaving 2 bases unmatched. The CDR3, as DNA: TGTGCCAGCTCACCGACAGGGAACTCTGGAAACACCATATATTTT. Translation: CASSPTGNSGNTIYF. The full variable domain, its missing parts supplied by reference TRBV18 and TRBJ1-3, is NAGVMQNPRHLVRRRGQEARLRCSPMKGHSHVYWYRQLPEEGLKFMVYLQKENIIDESGMPKERFSAEFPKEGPSILRIQQVVRGDSAAYFCASSPTGNSGNTIYFGEGSWLTVV.

This clone was detected only a few times. Compared with germline, one end of the junction differs, possibly owing to a read error. V is TRBV9 and J is TRBJ1-2, with 9 bases matching TRBD1. This CDR3 spans 16 amino acids. Germline V gene lookup returns CDR1 SGDLS and CDR2 YYNGEE. CDR3 region: CASSAFDRTGAYGYTF. For the CDR3, the DNA is TGTGCCAGCAGCGCCTTTGATAGGACAGGGGCCTATGGTTACACCTTC. Full variable domain (rest looked up from reference TRBV9 and TRBJ1-2): DSGVTQTPKHLITATGQRVTLRCSPRSGDLSVYWYQQSLDQGLQFLIQYYNGEERAKGNILERFSAQQFPDLHSELNLSSLELGDSALYFCASSAFDRTGAYGYTFGSGTRLTVV.

By sample share, this clone is large. The V gene is TRBV6-8, the J gene TRBJ2-2; 10 bases line up with TRBD1. The V and J ends lost 6 bases and 6 bases, in that order; junction bases with no gene match: 7. This CDR3 comprises 15 residues. Germline-derived CDR1 and CDR2 are MNHGY and SAAAGT. The CDR3 is CASRLSGQGAGELFF. CDR3 in DNA: TGTGCCAGCAGGCTTTCCGGACAGGGGGCCGGGGAGCTGTTTTTT.

V gene TRBV30 combines with J gene TRBJ2-3; no reliable D call. The CDR3 runs 16 residues. Trimming cost V 4 bases and J 4 bases, with 21 bases left between them. Germline lookup yields CDR1 GTSNPN and CDR2 SVGIG (reference sequence). CDR3 sequence reads: CAWNLRSTVLADTQYF. CDR3 nucleotides: TGTGCCTGGAACTTACGGAGTACGGTGCTTGCAGATACGCAGTATTTT.

CDR3 in DNA: TGTGCCAGTAGTATTTATGAAAAACTGTTTTTT. Translating it yields CASSIYEKLFF. J is TRBJ1-4 and V is TRBV19; D unresolved. CDR3 size: 11 residues. Trimming cost V 3 bases and J 6 bases, with 2 bases left between them. Germline V gene sequence: CDR1 LNHDA, CDR2 SQIVND (reference sequence).

The V gene is TRBV6-8, the J gene TRBJ2-7; D is perhaps TRBD1 (6 bases). Germline V gene sequence: CDR1 MNHGY, CDR2 SAAAGT. The CDR3 spans 16 residues. V lost 6 bases and J lost 0, with 18 bases in between. The CDR3 coding sequence is TGTGCCAGCAGCTCGGACAGCCCTTTGAGCTCCTACGAGCAGTACGTC. Protein sequence: CASSSDSPLSSYEQYV.

This clone turned up a few times. The V and J genes are TRBV9 and TRBJ2-1; TRBD2 matches 7 bases. J lost 9 bases, V lost 4 bases, and 13 bases had no gene match. This CDR3 contains 15 residues. Per germline, CDR1 SGDLS and CDR2 YYNGEE. The CDR3 nucleotides read TGTGCCAGCAGCCCGGCGGGGGAGGTTAGGGGTGAGCAGTTCTTC. Encoded protein: CASSPAGEVRGEQFF.

This clone has more than one count but fewer than ten. The chain carries TRBV4-1 and TRBJ1-3; no firm D call. V was trimmed by 1 base and J by 3 bases, leaving 4 bases between them. CDR1 and CDR2 (germline): MGHRA, YSYEKL. This CDR3 spans 13 amino acids. The CDR3 is CASSQGSGNTIYF. CDR3 coding DNA: TGCGCCAGCAGCCAAGGAAGTGGAAACACCATATATTTT.

This clone was observed a handful of times. The V and J genes are TRBV28 and TRBJ2-1, with D possibly called TRBD1 or TRBD2 (6 bases each). The CDR3 consists of 15 residues. V was pared by 8 bases and J by 7 bases, with 21 bases between. Germline lookup yields CDR1 MDHEN and CDR2 SYDVKM. CDR3 nucleotides: TGTGCCAGCTCAAGGGGGGTCGGGCCGAATAATGAGCAGTTCTTC. Protein sequence: CASSRGVGPNNEQFF. Drawing the rest from reference TRBV28 and TRBJ2-1, the complete variable domain is DVKVTQSSRYLVKRTGEKVFLECVQDMDHENMFWYRQDPGLGLRLIYFSYDVKMKEKGDIPEGYSVSREKKERFSLILESASTNQTSMYLCASSRGVGPNNEQFFGPGTRLTVL.

By share, this clone ranks as medium-sized (0.01 to 0.1%). The V gene is TRBV6-8, the J gene TRBJ1-6; D is unresolved. V lost 2 bases, J lost 8 bases, and 10 bases lay in between. The CDR3 loop spans 14 amino acids. The V gene's germline CDR1 is MNHGY and CDR2 SAAAGT. CDR3 coding DNA: TGTGCCAGCAGTTACGAACGAAGGGATTCACCCCTCCACTTT. Protein sequence: CASSYERRDSPLHF.